Listed below are T cell receptor beta chains from one sample, sequenced in a study of T cells after posttransplantation cyclophosphamide. Here immunoSEQ multiplex PCR was the method, and the copy in TCRdb shows in-frame clones only, minus some. The sample lists around 17,000 clones, almost 95% occurring once. Sequencing was performed on CD4+ T cells sorted from blood, taken after allogeneic stem cell transplant with posttransplant cyclophosphamide. The receptor source for this set is a male patient between 55 and 70 years old who received an allogeneic stem cell transplant from a related donor and was CMV-positive. Some T cells may be supplied by the graft donor. Both conserved end residues are part of each CDR3. Fields, in order: J gene, D gene, clone size, V gene, CDR3 protein, CDR3 DNA. D genes are given only for firm matches. The size entry is marked missing in some rows and otherwise reads once, few, many or a size class.

j_gene: TRBJ2-5
d_gene: NA
abundance: NA
v_gene: TRBV19
CDR3aa: CASSSQGGMVETQYF
CDR3nt: TGTGCCAGTAGTTCGCAGGGTGGGATGGTAGAGACCCAGTACTTC

j_gene: TRBJ2-3
d_gene: NA
abundance: NA
v_gene: TRBV2
CDR3aa: CASSETSSADTQYF
CDR3nt: TGTGCCAGCAGTGAAACTAGCTCGGCAGATACGCAGTATTTT

j_gene: TRBJ1-2
d_gene: NA
abundance: NA
v_gene: TRBV5-1
CDR3aa: CASSPDSYGYTF
CDR3nt: TGCGCCAGCAGCCCCGACTCCTATGGCTACACCTTC

j_gene: TRBJ2-1
d_gene: TRBD2
abundance: NA
v_gene: TRBV19
CDR3aa: CASSIEGAGVPGEQFF
CDR3nt: TGTGCCAGTAGTATAGAGGGAGCGGGGGTCCCGGGGGAGCAGTTCTTC

j_gene: TRBJ2-3
d_gene: TRBD2
abundance: NA
v_gene: TRBV9
CDR3aa: CASSGLAGGNTDTQYF
CDR3nt: TGTGCCAGCAGCGGTCTAGCGGGGGGGAACACAGATACGCAGTATTTT

j_gene: TRBJ2-5
d_gene: NA
abundance: NA
v_gene: TRBV14
CDR3aa: CASSYLGGDLETQYF
CDR3nt: TGTGCCAGCAGTTACCTAGGGGGGGACCTGGAGACCCAGTACTTC

j_gene: TRBJ2-7
d_gene: NA
abundance: NA
v_gene: TRBV11-2
CDR3aa: CASSFLQGLYEQYF
CDR3nt: TGTGCCAGCAGCTTTTTACAGGGTCTCTACGAGCAGTACTTC

j_gene: TRBJ1-6
d_gene: NA
abundance: NA
v_gene: TRBV9
CDR3aa: CASSPQEGQNNSPLHF
CDR3nt: TGTGCCAGCAGCCCACAGGAGGGGCAGAATAATTCCCCCCTCCACTTT

j_gene: TRBJ2-5
d_gene: TRBD2
abundance: NA
v_gene: TRBV5-1
CDR3aa: CASSTGTSGQETQYF
CDR3nt: TGCGCCAGCAGCACCGGGACTAGCGGACAAGAGACCCAGTACTTC

j_gene: TRBJ2-5
d_gene: TRBD1
abundance: NA
v_gene: TRBV7-9
CDR3aa: CASSPHRGHQETQYF
CDR3nt: TGTGCCAGCAGCCCCCACAGGGGGCACCAAGAGACCCAGTACTTC

j_gene: TRBJ2-6
d_gene: NA
abundance: NA
v_gene: TRBV5-6
CDR3aa: CASSFRGGVPGANVLTF
CDR3nt: TGTGCCAGCAGCTTTAGGGGGGGCGTCCCTGGGGCCAACGTCCTGACTTTC

j_gene: TRBJ1-4
d_gene: NA
abundance: NA
v_gene: TRBV6-6
CDR3aa: CASSYGRGRANEKLFF
CDR3nt: TGTGCCAGCAGTTACGGCAGGGGACGGGCTAATGAAAAACTGTTTTTT

j_gene: TRBJ2-7
d_gene: NA
abundance: NA
v_gene: TRBV21-1
CDR3aa: CASSKGGQMPPRRYF
CDR3nt: TGTGCCAGCAGCAAAGGGGGACAGATGCCTCCTCGCAGGTACTTC

j_gene: TRBJ2-1
d_gene: NA
abundance: few
v_gene: TRBV5-6
CDR3aa: CASSRDTSMGLF
CDR3nt: TGTGCCAGCAGCCGGGACACATCTATGGGGCTCTTC

j_gene: TRBJ2-5
d_gene: NA
abundance: NA
v_gene: TRBV28
CDR3aa: CASTRGGGEETQYF
CDR3nt: TGTGCCAGCACCAGAGGAGGAGGGGAAGAGACCCAGTACTTC

j_gene: TRBJ2-7
d_gene: NA
abundance: NA
v_gene: TRBV4-2
CDR3aa: CASSQEFGGLTYEQYF
CDR3nt: TGTGCCAGCAGCCAAGAGTTCGGGGGACTCACCTACGAGCAGTACTTC

j_gene: TRBJ1-6
d_gene: NA
abundance: few
v_gene: TRBV2
CDR3aa: CASRGLENSPLHF
CDR3nt: TGTGCCAGCAGGGGGCTAGAGAATTCACCCCTCCACTTT

j_gene: TRBJ2-5
d_gene: NA
abundance: once
v_gene: TRBV7-2
CDR3aa: CASSLGSGSEETQYF
CDR3nt: TGTGCCAGCAGCTTGGGCAGCGGGTCCGAAGAGACCCAGTACTTC

j_gene: TRBJ1-2
d_gene: TRBD1
abundance: NA
v_gene: TRBV7-2
CDR3aa: CASSLAGGSDGYTF
CDR3nt: TGTGCCAGCAGCTTAGCAGGGGGCTCTGATGGCTACACCTTC

j_gene: TRBJ2-1
d_gene: TRBD2
abundance: NA
v_gene: TRBV15
CDR3aa: CATGSPGLAEDEQFF
CDR3nt: TGTGCCACCGGCAGTCCGGGACTAGCGGAAGATGAGCAGTTCTTC

j_gene: TRBJ2-2
d_gene: NA
abundance: NA
v_gene: TRBV7-2
CDR3aa: CASSLRQAANTGELFF
CDR3nt: TGTGCCAGCAGCCTCCGACAGGCAGCGAACACCGGGGAGCTGTTTTTT

j_gene: TRBJ2-5
d_gene: TRBD2
abundance: NA
v_gene: TRBV2
CDR3aa: CASSRDRTGGETQYF
CDR3nt: TGTGCCAGCAGCCGGGACCGGACGGGGGGAGAGACCCAGTACTTC

j_gene: TRBJ1-6
d_gene: TRBD1
abundance: NA
v_gene: TRBV23-1
CDR3aa: CASSPDRGLLNNSPLHF
CDR3nt: TGCGCCAGCAGTCCGGACAGGGGGCTTCTGAATAATTCCCCCCTCCACTTT

j_gene: TRBJ2-3
d_gene: TRBD2
abundance: NA
v_gene: TRBV5-1
CDR3aa: CASSPLGSGGVDTQYF
CDR3nt: TGCGCCAGCAGCCCCCTGGGTAGCGGGGGGGTAGATACGCAGTATTTT

j_gene: TRBJ2-5
d_gene: NA
abundance: NA
v_gene: TRBV7-2
CDR3aa: CASSRDRGTQTQYF
CDR3nt: TGTGCCAGCAGCCGAGACCGGGGAACGCAGACCCAGTACTTC

j_gene: TRBJ2-5
d_gene: NA
abundance: NA
v_gene: TRBV11-2
CDR3aa: CASRLGRGYLRQETQYF
CDR3nt: TGTGCCAGCAGATTAGGCCGGGGGTACCTCCGCCAAGAGACCCAGTACTTC

j_gene: TRBJ2-4
d_gene: TRBD2
abundance: NA
v_gene: TRBV19
CDR3aa: CASSTQGLADQNIQYF
CDR3nt: TGTGCCAGTAGTACCCAGGGACTAGCGGACCAAAACATTCAGTACTTC

j_gene: TRBJ1-2
d_gene: NA
abundance: NA
v_gene: TRBV19
CDR3aa: CASSIDGGYGYTF
CDR3nt: TGTGCCAGTAGTATCGACGGGGGCTATGGCTACACCTTC

j_gene: TRBJ2-3
d_gene: NA
abundance: NA
v_gene: TRBV6-6
CDR3aa: CASSSLRADTQYF
CDR3nt: TGTGCCAGCAGTTCCCTTCGCGCAGATACGCAGTATTTT

j_gene: TRBJ1-4
d_gene: NA
abundance: NA
v_gene: TRBV4-2
CDR3aa: CASSQLLINEKLFF
CDR3nt: TGTGCCAGCAGCCAACTACTGATTAATGAAAAACTGTTTTTT

j_gene: TRBJ2-3
d_gene: TRBD1
abundance: NA
v_gene: TRBV6-5
CDR3aa: CASSYTTGTSTDTQYF
CDR3nt: TGTGCCAGCAGTTACACGACAGGGACGAGCACAGATACGCAGTATTTT

j_gene: TRBJ2-2
d_gene: NA
abundance: NA
v_gene: TRBV7-2
CDR3aa: CASSFTGITGELFF
CDR3nt: TGTGCCAGCAGCTTTACAGGGATCACCGGGGAGCTGTTTTTT

j_gene: TRBJ1-2
d_gene: NA
abundance: once
v_gene: TRBV6-1
CDR3aa: CASSETGYYGYTF
CDR3nt: TGTGCCAGCAGTGAAACGGGTTACTATGGCTACACCTTC

j_gene: TRBJ2-2
d_gene: TRBD2
abundance: once
v_gene: TRBV4-1
CDR3aa: CASSRLAGGNTGELFF
CDR3nt: TGCGCCAGCAGCAGACTAGCGGGGGGGAACACCGGGGAGCTGTTTTTT

j_gene: TRBJ2-2
d_gene: TRBD2
abundance: NA
v_gene: TRBV28
CDR3aa: CASSSAASGGNTGELFF
CDR3nt: TGTGCCAGCAGTTCCGCGGCTAGCGGGGGAAACACCGGGGAGCTGTTTTTT

j_gene: TRBJ2-2
d_gene: NA
abundance: NA
v_gene: TRBV18
CDR3aa: CASSPGLGWGPNTGELFF
CDR3nt: TGTGCCAGCTCACCAGGTCTGGGTTGGGGCCCGAACACCGGGGAGCTGTTTTTT

j_gene: TRBJ2-7
d_gene: NA
abundance: NA
v_gene: TRBV7-2
CDR3aa: CASSAGFYEQYF
CDR3nt: TGTGCCAGCAGCGCGGGGTTCTACGAGCAGTACTTC

j_gene: TRBJ1-1
d_gene: NA
abundance: NA
v_gene: TRBV7-3
CDR3aa: CASSSRENTEAFF
CDR3nt: TGTGCCAGCAGCTCGCGTGAGAACACTGAAGCTTTCTTT

j_gene: TRBJ2-7
d_gene: TRBD1
abundance: NA
v_gene: TRBV7-6
CDR3aa: CASTPGQASYEQYF
CDR3nt: TGTGCCAGCACCCCGGGACAGGCCTCCTACGAGCAGTACTTC

j_gene: TRBJ1-4
d_gene: TRBD1
abundance: NA
v_gene: TRBV25-1
CDR3aa: CASSGDSREKLFF
CDR3nt: TGTGCCAGCAGTGGGGACAGTCGCGAAAAACTGTTTTTT

j_gene: TRBJ1-3
d_gene: NA
abundance: NA
v_gene: TRBV30
CDR3aa: CAWSPEGGNTIYF
CDR3nt: TGTGCCTGGAGTCCGGAGGGGGGAAACACCATATATTTT

j_gene: TRBJ2-4
d_gene: TRBD1
abundance: NA
v_gene: TRBV5-1
CDR3aa: CASSPQGAWDIQYF
CDR3nt: TGCGCCAGCAGCCCACAGGGGGCTTGGGACATTCAGTACTTC